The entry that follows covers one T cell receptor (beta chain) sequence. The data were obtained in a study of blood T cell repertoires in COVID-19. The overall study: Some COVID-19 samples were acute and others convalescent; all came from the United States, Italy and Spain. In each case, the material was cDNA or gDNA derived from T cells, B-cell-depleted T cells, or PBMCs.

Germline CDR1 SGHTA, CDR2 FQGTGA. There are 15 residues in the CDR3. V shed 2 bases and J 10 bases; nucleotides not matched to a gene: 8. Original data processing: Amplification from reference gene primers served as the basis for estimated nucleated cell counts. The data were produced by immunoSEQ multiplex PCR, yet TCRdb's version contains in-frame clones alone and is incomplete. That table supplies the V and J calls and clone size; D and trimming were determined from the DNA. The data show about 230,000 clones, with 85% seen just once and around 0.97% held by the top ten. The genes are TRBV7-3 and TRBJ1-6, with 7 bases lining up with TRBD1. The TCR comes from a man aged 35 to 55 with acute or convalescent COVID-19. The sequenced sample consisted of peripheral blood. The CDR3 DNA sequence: TGTGCCAGCAGCTTAGCCTCCAGGGGGAGGTCACCCCTCCACTTT. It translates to CASSLASRGRSPLHF. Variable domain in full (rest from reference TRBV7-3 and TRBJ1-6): GAGVSQTPSNKVTEKGKYVELRCDPISGHTALYWYRQSLGQGPEFLIYFQGTGAADDSGLPNDRFFAVRPEGSVSTLKIQRTERGDSAVYLCASSLASRGRSPLHFGNGTRLTVT.